The clone carrying this T cell receptor beta chain occurred a few times. Germline V gene sequence: CDR1 MNHNS, CDR2 SASEGT. Trimming removed 2 bases from V and 0 bases from J; junction bases left unmatched: 9. The CDR3 length is 19 residues. Semi-nested PCR with Nested Universal Primer A followed constant-region reverse priming of full-length variable regions. TCRdb re-analysed the 5' RACE reads in MiXCR, keeping a single row per CDR3 protein. The sample shows roughly 40,000 distinct CDR3 sequences, approximately 19% of them seen only once. This sequence originates from a female donor with breast cancer. This chain connects TRBV6-1 to TRBJ2-1, with 11 bases that match TRBD2. The sequenced material came from naive CD4+ T cells sorted from a lymph node. Specified subset: naive CD4+ T cells, CD4+CD45RA+CD25-. The CDR3, as DNA: TGTGCCAGCAGTGAATTGGGACTAGCGGCCTCGACCTCCTACAATGAGCAGTTCTTC. Translated, it gives CASSELGLAASTSYNEQFF.